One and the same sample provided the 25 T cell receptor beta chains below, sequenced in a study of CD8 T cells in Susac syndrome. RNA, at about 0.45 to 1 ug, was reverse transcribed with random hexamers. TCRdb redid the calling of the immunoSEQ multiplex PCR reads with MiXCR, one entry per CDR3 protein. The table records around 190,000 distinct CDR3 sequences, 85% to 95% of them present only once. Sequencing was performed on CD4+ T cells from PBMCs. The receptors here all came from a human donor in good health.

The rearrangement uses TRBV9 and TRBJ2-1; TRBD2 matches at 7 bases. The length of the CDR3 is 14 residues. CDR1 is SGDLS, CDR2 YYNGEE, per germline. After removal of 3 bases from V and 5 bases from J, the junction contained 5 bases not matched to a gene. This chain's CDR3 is CASSARDYHNEQFF. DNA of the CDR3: TGTGCCAGCAGCGCCCGGGACTATCACAATGAGCAGTTCTTC.

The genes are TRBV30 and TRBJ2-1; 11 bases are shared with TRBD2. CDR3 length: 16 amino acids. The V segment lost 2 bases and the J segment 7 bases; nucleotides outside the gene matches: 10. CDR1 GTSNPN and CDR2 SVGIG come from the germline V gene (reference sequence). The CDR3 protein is CAWSPLAGGPGNEQFF. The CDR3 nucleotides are TGTGCCTGGAGTCCTTTAGCGGGAGGGCCGGGGAATGAGCAGTTCTTC.

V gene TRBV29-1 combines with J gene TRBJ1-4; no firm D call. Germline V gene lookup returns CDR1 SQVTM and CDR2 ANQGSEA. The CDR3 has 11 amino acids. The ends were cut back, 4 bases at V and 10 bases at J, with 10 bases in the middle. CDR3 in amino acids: CSVVGLGKLFF. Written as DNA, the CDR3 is TGCAGCGTTGTGGGTTTGGGAAAACTGTTTTTT.

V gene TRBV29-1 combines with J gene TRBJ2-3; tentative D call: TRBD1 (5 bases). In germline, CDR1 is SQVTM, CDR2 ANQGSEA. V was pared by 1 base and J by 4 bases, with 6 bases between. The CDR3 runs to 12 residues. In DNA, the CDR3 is TGCAGCGTTGAAGCACAGGCAGATACGCAGTATTTT. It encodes CSVEAQADTQYF.

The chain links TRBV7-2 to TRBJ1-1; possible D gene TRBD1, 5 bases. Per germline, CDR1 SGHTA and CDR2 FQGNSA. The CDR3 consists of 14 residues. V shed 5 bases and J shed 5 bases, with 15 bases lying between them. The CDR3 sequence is CASSEDGTGTEAFF. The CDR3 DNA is TGTGCCAGCAGCGAGGACGGGACTGGGACTGAAGCTTTCTTT.

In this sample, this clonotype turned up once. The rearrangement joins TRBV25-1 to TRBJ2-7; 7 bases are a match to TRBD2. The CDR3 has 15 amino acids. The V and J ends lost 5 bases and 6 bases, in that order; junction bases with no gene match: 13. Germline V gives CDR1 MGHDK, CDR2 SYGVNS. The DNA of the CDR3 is TGTGCCAGCAGTTCTTTGGGGGGGATTCCTGGCGAGCAGTACTTC. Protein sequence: CASSSLGGIPGEQYF.

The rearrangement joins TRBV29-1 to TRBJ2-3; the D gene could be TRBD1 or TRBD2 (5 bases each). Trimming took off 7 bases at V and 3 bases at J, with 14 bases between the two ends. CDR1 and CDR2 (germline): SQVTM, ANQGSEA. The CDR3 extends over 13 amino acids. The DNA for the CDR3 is TGCAGCGCTCCCCCAGAGGGGACAGATACGCAGTATTTT. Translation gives CSAPPEGTDTQYF.

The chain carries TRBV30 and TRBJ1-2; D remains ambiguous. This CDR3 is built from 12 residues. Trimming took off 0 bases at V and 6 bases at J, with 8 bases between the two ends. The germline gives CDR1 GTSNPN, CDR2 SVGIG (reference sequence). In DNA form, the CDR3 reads TGTGCCTGGAGTGTTGGGCAAGATGGCTACACCTTC. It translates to CAWSVGQDGYTF.

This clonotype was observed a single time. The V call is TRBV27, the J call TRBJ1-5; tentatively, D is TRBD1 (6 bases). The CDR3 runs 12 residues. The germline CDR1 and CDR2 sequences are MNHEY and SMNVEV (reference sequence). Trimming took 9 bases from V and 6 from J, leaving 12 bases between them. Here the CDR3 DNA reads TGTGCCAGTGGCGGGGGCCGTCAGCCCCAGCATTTT. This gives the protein CASGGGRQPQHF.

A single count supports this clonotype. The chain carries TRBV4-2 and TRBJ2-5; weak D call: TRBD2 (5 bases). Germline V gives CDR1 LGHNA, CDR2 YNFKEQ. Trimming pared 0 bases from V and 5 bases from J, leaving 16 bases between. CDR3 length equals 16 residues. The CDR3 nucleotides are TGTGCCAGCAGCCAAGAACTAATTCCTAGCCGGGAGACCCAGTACTTC. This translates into CASSQELIPSRETQYF.

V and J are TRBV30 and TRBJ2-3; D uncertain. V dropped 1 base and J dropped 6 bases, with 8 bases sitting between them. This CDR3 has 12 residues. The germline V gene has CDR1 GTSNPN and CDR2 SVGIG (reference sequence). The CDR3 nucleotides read TGTGCCTGGAGTGACGATACGGATACGCAGTATTTT. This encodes CAWSDDTDTQYF. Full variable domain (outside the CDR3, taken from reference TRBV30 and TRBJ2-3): SQTIHQWPATLVQPVGSPLSLECTVEGTSNPNLYWYRQAAGRGLQLLFYSVGIGQISSEVPQNLSASRPQDRQFILSSKKLLLSDSGFYLCAWSDDTDTQYFGPGTRLTVL.

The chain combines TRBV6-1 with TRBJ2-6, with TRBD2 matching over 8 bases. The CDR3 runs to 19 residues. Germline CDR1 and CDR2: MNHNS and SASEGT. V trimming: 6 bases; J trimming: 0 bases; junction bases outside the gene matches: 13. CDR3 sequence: CASSRKRPSGSSGANVLTF. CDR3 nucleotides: TGTGCCAGCAGCAGAAAAAGGCCTAGCGGGTCCTCTGGGGCCAACGTCCTGACTTTC.

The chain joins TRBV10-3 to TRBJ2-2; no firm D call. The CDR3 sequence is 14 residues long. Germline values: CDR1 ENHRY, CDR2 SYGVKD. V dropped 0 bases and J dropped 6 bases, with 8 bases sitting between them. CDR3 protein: CAISESRRPGELFF. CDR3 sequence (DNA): TGTGCCATCAGTGAGTCTCGTAGGCCCGGGGAGCTGTTTTTT.

The CDR3 DNA reads as TGTGCCTGGAGTGTGAGGGGGAGAGCTGAAAAACTGTTTTTT. This translates into CAWSVRGRAEKLFF. The chain joins TRBV30 to TRBJ1-4; TRBD1 is a possible D gene (6 bases). CDR1 and CDR2 (germline): GTSNPN, SVGIG (reference sequence). The CDR3 totals 14 residues. Trimming pared 0 bases from V and 7 bases from J, leaving 12 bases between.

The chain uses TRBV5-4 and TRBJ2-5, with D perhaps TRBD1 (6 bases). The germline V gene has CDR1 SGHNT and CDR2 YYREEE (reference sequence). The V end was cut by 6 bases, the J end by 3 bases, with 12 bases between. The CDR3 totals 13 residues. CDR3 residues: CASNARTEETQYF. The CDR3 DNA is TGTGCCAGCAACGCCCGGACAGAAGAGACCCAGTACTTC.

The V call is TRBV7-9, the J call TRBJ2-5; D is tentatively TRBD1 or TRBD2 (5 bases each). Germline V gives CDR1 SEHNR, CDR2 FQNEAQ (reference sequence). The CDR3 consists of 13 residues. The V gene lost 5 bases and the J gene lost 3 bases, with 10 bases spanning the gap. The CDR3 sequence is CASSAGTKETQYF. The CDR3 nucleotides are TGTGCCAGCAGCGCCGGGACGAAAGAGACCCAGTACTTC.

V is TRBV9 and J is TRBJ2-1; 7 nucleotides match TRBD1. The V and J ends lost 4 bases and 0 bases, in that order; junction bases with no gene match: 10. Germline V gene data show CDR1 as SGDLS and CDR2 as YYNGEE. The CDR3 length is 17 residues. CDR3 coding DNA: TGTGCCAGCAGCCAAAGGACAGGTATCGGCTCCTACAATGAGCAGTTCTTC. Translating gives CASSQRTGIGSYNEQFF.

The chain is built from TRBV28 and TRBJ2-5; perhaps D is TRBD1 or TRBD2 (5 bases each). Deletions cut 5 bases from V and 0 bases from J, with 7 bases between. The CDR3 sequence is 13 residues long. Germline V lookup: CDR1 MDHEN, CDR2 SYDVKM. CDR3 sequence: CASSRGDQETQYF. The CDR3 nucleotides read TGTGCCAGCAGTCGAGGGGACCAAGAGACCCAGTACTTC.

The CDR3: CASSALDIEQFF. CDR3 nucleotides: TGTGCCAGCAGCGCACTAGACATTGAGCAGTTCTTC. V is TRBV9 and J is TRBJ2-1, with D possibly being TRBD2 (5 bases). The CDR3 totals 12 residues. CDR1 and CDR2 from the germline V gene are SGDLS and YYNGEE. V was pared by 3 bases and J by 9 bases, with 10 bases between.

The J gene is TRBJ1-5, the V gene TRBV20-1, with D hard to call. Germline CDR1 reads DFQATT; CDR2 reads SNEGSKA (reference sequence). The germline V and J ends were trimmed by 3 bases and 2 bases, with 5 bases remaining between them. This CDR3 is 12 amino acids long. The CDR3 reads CSARRGNQPQHF. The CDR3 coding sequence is TGCAGTGCTAGGAGGGGCAATCAGCCCCAGCATTTT.

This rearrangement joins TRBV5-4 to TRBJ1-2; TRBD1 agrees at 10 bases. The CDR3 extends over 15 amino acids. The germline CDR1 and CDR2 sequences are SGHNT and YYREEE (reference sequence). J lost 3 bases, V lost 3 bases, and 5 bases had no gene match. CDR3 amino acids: CASSSPTGGYYGYTF. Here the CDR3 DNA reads TGTGCCAGCAGCTCCCCGACAGGGGGCTACTATGGCTACACCTTC.

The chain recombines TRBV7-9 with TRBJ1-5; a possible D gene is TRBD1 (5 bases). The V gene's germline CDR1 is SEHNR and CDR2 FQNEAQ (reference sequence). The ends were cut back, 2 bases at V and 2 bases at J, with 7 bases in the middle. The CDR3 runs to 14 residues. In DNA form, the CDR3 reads TGTGCCAGCAGCTTAACACAGGGCAATCAGCCCCAGCATTTT. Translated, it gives CASSLTQGNQPQHF.

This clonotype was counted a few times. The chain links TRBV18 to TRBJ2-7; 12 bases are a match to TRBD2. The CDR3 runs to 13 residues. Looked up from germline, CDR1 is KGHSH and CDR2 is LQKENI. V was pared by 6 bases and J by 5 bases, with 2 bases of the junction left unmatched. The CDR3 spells CASSTSGRNEQYF. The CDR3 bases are TGTGCCAGCTCTACTAGCGGGAGGAACGAGCAGTACTTC.

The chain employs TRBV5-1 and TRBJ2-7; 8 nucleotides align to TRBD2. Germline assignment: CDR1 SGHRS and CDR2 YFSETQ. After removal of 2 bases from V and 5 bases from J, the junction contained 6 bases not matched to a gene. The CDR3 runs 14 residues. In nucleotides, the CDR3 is TGCGCCAGCAGCTTCGGGTCGGGAGGGGACGAGCAGTACTTC. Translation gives CASSFGSGGDEQYF.

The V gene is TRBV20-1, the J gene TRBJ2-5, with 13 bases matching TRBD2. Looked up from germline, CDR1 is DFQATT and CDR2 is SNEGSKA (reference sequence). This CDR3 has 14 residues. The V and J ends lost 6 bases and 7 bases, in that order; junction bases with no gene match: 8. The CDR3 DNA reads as TGCAGTGCCGTACTAGCGGGAGGGCCTCGGACCCAGTACTTC. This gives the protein CSAVLAGGPRTQYF.